This T cell receptor (beta chain) was sequenced for a study of graft-versus-host responses after intestinal transplantation. Study-wide background: Every recipient underwent anti-thymocyte globulin induction, then tacrolimus and steroids for approximately three years. Findings and caveats of the study: Recipient marrow showed GvH clones, some seen first in ileum or blood.

Germline-derived CDR1 and CDR2 are SQVTM and ANQGSEA. The CDR3 loop spans 13 amino acids. The V gene end was trimmed by 4 bases and the J gene end by 8 bases; junction bases not matched to a gene: 9. With respect to this clone: Antigen: not known.

Using immunoSEQ multiplex PCR, the repertoire was profiled, and TCRdb retains in-frame clones only, with some absent. The table lists some 23,000 clones, around 94% of them singletons, with 0.45% to 0.65% in the top ten. J is TRBJ1-2 and V is TRBV29-1, with 8 bases fitting TRBD1. Sequencing used PBMCs, obtained 156 days after intestinal transplant. The receptor's source is a human patient who received an intestinal transplant, so some T cells may come from the graft donor. The CDR3 region is CSVVSGRTGGYTF. The CDR3 nucleotides read TGCAGCGTTGTATCGGGCAGGACAGGGGGCTACACCTTC.